The subject of this entry is one T cell receptor (beta chain). Its antigen is currently unknown. PCR used 60 Vbeta primers and 13 Jbeta primers. Measured with immunoSEQ multiplex PCR; TCRdb has only the in-frame clones, and not every one. The table includes around 120,000 clones, more than 60% detected once. The record originates from a study of cytomegalovirus exposure and HLA in healthy donors. From germline, CDR1 is SGHRS and CDR2 YFSETQ. This CDR3 has 16 amino acids. V dropped 3 bases and J dropped 1; count of bases not matched to a gene: 7. The study's findings and limits: Altogether, around 160 TCR beta chains were recorded as cytomegalovirus-associated. An assumption of roughly uniform sequencing depth across donors underlay the presence/absence analyses.

The origin of this receptor is a woman aged 40-49 years in good health and CMV-seropositive. The sample consisted of PBMCs. The rearrangement uses TRBV5-1 and TRBJ1-1, with 9 positions matching TRBD1. CDR3 protein: CASSWEPGQGNTEAFF. In nucleotides, the CDR3 is TGCGCCAGCAGCTGGGAACCGGGACAGGGGAACACTGAAGCTTTCTTT.